A single sample is the source of the 29 T cell receptor beta chains below, sequenced in a study of tumor-infiltrating lymphocytes in oesophageal squamous cell carcinoma. TCRdb fed the PCR reads into MiXCR, producing one record per CDR3 protein. The repertoire has fewer than 15,000 distinct CDR3 sequences, under 60% of them found once; the top ten carry roughly an eighth. The source material was blood. The receptors derive from a female donor with esophageal squamous cell carcinoma.

The chain links TRBV7-2 to TRBJ2-5; the match to TRBD1 covers 8 bases. The J call may not be correct, given that the DNA end is closer to TRBJ1-2. The V gene's germline CDR1 is SGHTA and CDR2 FQGNSA. This CDR3 has 14 amino acids. The DNA of the CDR3 is TGTGCCAGCAGCTCCCGGACAGGGCAGGATGGCTACACCTTC. Amino acid sequence: CASSSRTGQDGYTF.

By share, this clonotype counts as medium-sized. The genes are TRBV6-1 and TRBJ2-5; 9 nucleotides agree with TRBD1. There are 15 residues in the CDR3. CDR1 is MNHNS, CDR2 SASEGT, per germline. V lost 8 bases, J lost 7 bases, and 14 bases stayed unmatched. The DNA of the CDR3 is TGTGCCAGCTCAACCACCGGGACAGGGATAGTGACCCAGTACTTC. It is translated as CASSTTGTGIVTQYF.

In regard to this clonotype: The germline gene is not matched at one end of the junction; a read error may be the cause. The V and J genes are TRBV7-6 and TRBJ2-1, with 7 bases matching TRBD1. The germline V gene encodes CDR1 SGHVS and CDR2 FNYEAQ. This CDR3 region has 19 residues. CDR3 bases: TGTGCCAGCAGCTTACCAGGGGGACAGAGTCAACCATTCAATTCACCCCTCCACTTC. Its translation is CASSLPGGQSQPFNSPLHF. Filled out from reference TRBV7-6 and TRBJ2-1, the complete variable domain reads GAGVSQSPRYKVTKRGQDVALRCDPISGHVSLYWYRQALGQGPEFLTYFNYEAQQDKSGLPNDRFSAERPEGSISTLTIQRTEQRDSAMYRCASSLPGGQSQPFNSPLHFGPGTRLTVL.

The chain employs TRBV28 and TRBJ2-4, with 10 bases fitting TRBD1. The J call is doubtful: the DNA matches TRBJ1-2 better. The CDR3 contains 17 residues. Germline V lookup: CDR1 MDHEN, CDR2 SYDVKM. The DNA for the CDR3 is TGTGCCAGCAGTTTACGTACCGGGACAGGGGTTATATATGGCTACACCTTC. It is translated as CASSLRTGTGVIYGYTF.

The chain uses TRBV7-2 and TRBJ2-1; TRBD2 agrees at 7 bases. Germline V lookup: CDR1 SGHTA, CDR2 FQGNSA. V gave up 5 bases and J gave up 1 base; unmatched junction bases: 8. This CDR3 spans 16 amino acids. The CDR3 region is CASSHGLAASYNEQFF. CDR3 coding DNA: TGTGCCAGCAGCCACGGCCTAGCGGCTTCCTACAATGAGCAGTTCTTC.

By sample fraction, this clonotype is medium-sized. The chain has TRBV2 and TRBJ2-5, with 11 bases that match TRBD1. The CDR3 runs 18 residues. The J segment lost 3 bases and the V segment lost 1 base, leaving 10 bases of the junction unmatched. In germline, CDR1 is SNHLY, CDR2 FYNNEI. CDR3 in DNA: TGTGCCAGCAGTGAAGTAGGACAGGGGGCTTTAAGTGAAGAGACCCAGTACTTC. Its translation: CASSEVGQGALSEETQYF.

This clonotype is labeled as medium-sized. The chain links TRBV6-1 to TRBJ1-2; D gene unclear. Germline-derived CDR1 and CDR2 are MNHNS and SASEGT. The CDR3 sequence is 15 residues long. V was trimmed by 4 bases and J by 0 bases, leaving 12 bases between them. CDR3 region: CASSGFGEANYGYTF. As DNA, the CDR3 is TGTGCCAGCAGTGGGTTTGGGGAGGCTAACTATGGCTACACCTTC.

The sample holds many counts of this clonotype. CDR3 loop: CSARGTGVNTEAFF. The DNA of the CDR3 is TGCAGTGCTAGAGGGACAGGGGTGAACACTGAAGCTTTCTTT. The rearrangement joins TRBV20-1 to TRBJ1-1, with 9 bases fitting TRBD1. Germline V gene data show CDR1 as DFQATT and CDR2 as SNEGSKA (reference sequence). The CDR3 is 14 residues long. With V trimmed by 1 base and J by 0 bases, 0 bases remained unmatched.

In its sample, this clonotype is medium-sized. This sequence joins TRBV5-1 and TRBJ2-1; D is unresolved. The CDR3 has 15 amino acids. The ends were cut back, 4 bases at V and 1 base at J, with 12 bases in the middle. CDR1 is SGHRS and CDR2 is YFSETQ in the germline V gene. The CDR3 spells CASSIETYSYNEQFF. For the CDR3, the DNA is TGCGCCAGCAGCATCGAGACATATTCCTACAATGAGCAGTTCTTC.

This clonotype has at least ten counts. The chain joins TRBV27 to TRBJ2-1; 7 positions match TRBD1. Trimming took 6 bases from V and 3 from J; bases not matched to a gene: 11. The CDR3 is 16 residues long. From germline, CDR1 is MNHEY and CDR2 SMNVEV (reference sequence). The CDR3 DNA reads TGTGCCAGCAGCCTAGGAGGACAGGCGTTCTACAATGAGCAGTTCTTC. It is translated as CASSLGGQAFYNEQFF.

For this clonotype: Just one base apart from a much larger clone, this may be a read error. V is TRBV4-2 and J is TRBJ2-7; 7 bases are shared with TRBD2. The CDR3 loop spans 14 amino acids. Germline V CDR1 and CDR2: LGHNA, YNFKEQ. V trimming: 0 bases; J trimming: 7 bases; junction bases outside the gene matches: 6. CDR3 in amino acids: CASSQDYGGNEQYF. The CDR3 DNA reads as TGTGCCAGCAGCCAAGACTACGGGGGGAATGAGCAGTACTTC.

The chain uses TRBV7-2 and TRBJ2-7, with D unclear. The last part of the DNA fits TRBJ2-1 better; the J call may be wrong. The CDR3 is 14 amino acids. Germline V gene sequence: CDR1 SGHTA, CDR2 FQGNSA. Here the CDR3 reads CASSLAGRDSEQFF. CDR3 DNA sequence: TGTGCCAGCAGCTTAGCGGGAAGGGATAGTGAGCAGTTCTTC.

The chain is built from TRBV29-1 and TRBJ1-2; 12 bases fit TRBD1. This CDR3 spans 15 amino acids. CDR1 is SQVTM and CDR2 is ANQGSEA in the germline V gene. V gave up 6 bases and J gave up 2 bases; unmatched junction bases: 7. CDR3 amino acids: CSVAPGQGANYGYTF. In DNA, the CDR3 is TGCAGCGTAGCACCGGGACAGGGGGCGAACTATGGCTACACCTTC.

At least ten counts were recorded for this clonotype. The gene calls are TRBV6-1 and TRBJ1-3, with D possibly being TRBD1 (5 bases). Trimming removed 4 bases from V and 2 bases from J, with 9 bases in between. The germline CDR1 and CDR2 sequences are MNHNS and SASEGT. The CDR3 spans 14 residues. The CDR3 here is CASSAGGPGNTIYF. In DNA, the CDR3 is TGTGCCAGCAGTGCCGGGGGACCTGGAAACACCATATATTTT.

The chain employs TRBV6-1 and TRBJ1-5; TRBD1 is a possible D gene (5 bases). The length of the CDR3 is 16 residues. Germline lookup yields CDR1 MNHNS and CDR2 SASEGT. Trimming shortened V by 0 bases and J by 0 bases, and 9 bases separated the two germline ends. CDR3 DNA sequence: TGTGCCAGCAGTGAAGCCGGGACGGGTAGCAATCAGCCCCAGCATTTT. It specifies CASSEAGTGSNQPQHF.

This clonotype showed up many times. The chain couples TRBV28 to TRBJ2-7; 8 nucleotides agree with TRBD1. The germline gives CDR1 MDHEN, CDR2 SYDVKM. The CDR3 length is 16 residues. After removal of 7 bases from V and 0 bases from J, the junction contained 11 bases not matched to a gene. The CDR3 reads CASNPPGTGYSYEQYF. In DNA form, the CDR3 reads TGTGCCAGCAACCCCCCCGGGACAGGCTACTCCTACGAGCAGTACTTC. Based on the CDR3 plus reference TRBV28 and TRBJ2-7, the full variable domain is DVKVTQSSRYLVKRTGEKVFLECVQDMDHENMFWYRQDPGLGLRLIYFSYDVKMKEKGDIPEGYSVSREKKERFSLILESASTNQTSMYLCASNPPGTGYSYEQYFGPGTRLTVT.

The chain employs TRBV7-2 and TRBJ2-3; D is unclear. V lost 5 bases and J 7 bases, leaving 7 bases between the germline ends. Germline CDR1 reads SGHTA; CDR2 reads FQGNSA. The CDR3 sequence is 11 residues long. The CDR3 DNA reads as TGTGCCAGCAGCCGGACCTATACGCAGTATTTT. Its translation is CASSRTYTQYF.

Points on this clonotype: The junction departs from the called germline gene at one end, perhaps through a read error. The rearrangement joins TRBV7-6 to TRBJ2-4; no clear D. CDR3 length: 14 amino acids. Germline values: CDR1 SGHVS, CDR2 FNYEAQ. In DNA form, the CDR3 reads TGTGCCAGCAGCGCTAACTCCTATAATTCACCCCTCCACTTC. It encodes CASSANSYNSPLHF.

In regard to this clonotype: The CDR3 ends on some other residue instead of the conserved phenylalanine or tryptophan, so this is likely a read error. The DNA is left out, because the CDR3 cannot be placed on it with certainty; the CDR3 is given as TCRdb lists it. CDR3 residues: CATIRQNYGYTFGS. This chain joins TRBV6-6 and TRBJ2-5. The CDR3 is 14 residues long, counting both termini. Germline loops: CDR1 MNHNY, CDR2 SVGAGI (reference sequence).

V is TRBV7-6 and J is TRBJ2-7; 7 bases agree with TRBD1. This CDR3 contains 14 residues. V gave up 5 bases and J gave up 3 bases; unmatched junction bases: 7. Per the germline V gene, CDR1 is SGHVS and CDR2 is FNYEAQ. The CDR3 DNA sequence: TGTGCCAGCAGCCCTCAGACAGGGAACTACGAGCAGTACTTC. It specifies CASSPQTGNYEQYF.

The chain is built from TRBV2 and TRBJ2-5; TRBD2 might be the D (6 bases). Germline CDR1 is SNHLY and CDR2 is FYNNEI. The CDR3 spans 12 residues. V was clipped by 4 bases and J by 11 bases, with 14 bases between them. DNA for the CDR3: TGTGCCAGCAGTGGTACCGGAGGGGAGCAGTACTTC. This codes for CASSGTGGEQYF.

This chain links TRBV7-8 with TRBJ2-5; 9 bases match TRBD2. The V segment lost 7 bases and the J segment 5 bases; nucleotides outside the gene matches: 14. This CDR3 has 16 residues. CDR1 SGHVS and CDR2 FQNEAQ come from the germline V gene. This CDR3 reads CASTLVGGGARETQYF. CDR3 sequence (DNA): TGTGCCAGCACCCTAGTGGGCGGGGGGGCTAGGGAGACCCAGTACTTC.

The chain couples TRBV7-2 to TRBJ1-5; possibly TRBD1 for D (5 bases). CDR3 length: 12 residues. Germline V gives CDR1 SGHTA, CDR2 FQGNSA. Trimming left V 5 bases short and J 11 bases short, with 13 bases between. The CDR3 DNA reads as TGTGCCAGCAGCGATGGCGGGGCAGCCCAGCATTTT. As protein: CASSDGGAAQHF.

V is TRBV12-5 and J is TRBJ2-5, with TRBD1 matching over 8 bases. Germline assignment: CDR1 LGHNT and CDR2 FRNRAP. CDR3 length: 13 residues. After removal of 1 base from V and 5 bases from J, the junction contained 0 bases not matched to a gene. In DNA form, the CDR3 reads TGTGCTAGTGGTTTGGACAGGGGGGAGACCCAGTACTTC. Translated, it gives CASGLDRGETQYF.

Worth noting for this clonotype: One end of the junction is discordant with germline, which a read error may explain. This chain uses TRBV6-9 with TRBJ2-3; D may be TRBD2 (6 bases). The J call is in doubt because the DNA end fits TRBJ2-7 better. In germline, CDR1 is MNHGY, CDR2 SVAAGI. The CDR3 is 12 residues long. CDR3: CASSDSGDEQYF. The CDR3 bases are TGTGCCAGCAGTGATTCGGGGGACGAGCAGTACTTC.

The chain couples TRBV7-2 to TRBJ2-3, with 8 bases fitting TRBD1. Germline V gene data show CDR1 as SGHTA and CDR2 as FQGNSA. The length of the CDR3 is 16 residues. J lost 5 bases, V lost 1 base, and 8 bases had no gene match. The DNA for the CDR3 is TGTGCCAGCAGCTTAGAAGGCAGGGGGCTCGGAGATACGCAGTATTTT. It is translated as CASSLEGRGLGDTQYF.

V gene TRBV27 combines with J gene TRBJ2-3, with 9 bases lining up with TRBD2. Looked up from germline, CDR1 is MNHEY and CDR2 is SMNVEV (reference sequence). The CDR3 runs to 13 residues. The ends lost 9 bases at V and 7 bases at J; junction bases unmatched: 8. CDR3 in amino acids: CASGLAGMNTQYF. CDR3 coding DNA: TGTGCCAGTGGGCTAGCGGGGATGAATACGCAGTATTTT.

The genes are TRBV2 and TRBJ1-2; a weak D match, TRBD1 (5 bases). The V and J ends lost 3 bases and 3 bases respectively, with 11 bases between them. Per germline, CDR1 SNHLY and CDR2 FYNNEI. The CDR3 loop spans 14 amino acids. The CDR3 nucleotides read TGTGCCAGCAGTGAGGGGCATTCCTACTATGGCTACACCTTC. Its translation is CASSEGHSYYGYTF.

This clonotype is medium-sized. The chain joins TRBV7-2 to TRBJ2-1; 8 nucleotides match TRBD2. This CDR3 is built from 14 residues. CDR1 and CDR2 (germline): SGHTA, FQGNSA. Losses at the gene ends were 5 bases for V and 6 bases for J; bases not matched to a gene: 6. The CDR3, as DNA: TGTGCCAGCAGCCTCCAAGCGGGGGCCAATGAGCAGTTCTTC. Translating it yields CASSLQAGANEQFF.